This is a list of T cell receptor beta chains from one sample in a study of cytomegalovirus exposure and HLA in healthy donors. Generated by immunoSEQ multiplex PCR, the TCRdb table keeps only in-frame clones and is missing some. Here the sample spans about 140,000 clones, about 78% being singletons. Material for sequencing was PBMCs. The receptors stem from a man younger than 35 in good health and CMV-seronegative. The conserved cysteine and the conserved F or W are not part of the CDR3 here.

j_gene,v_gene,CDR3aa
TRBJ1-1,TRBV29-1,SVLAGTEAF
TRBJ2-1,TRBV11-3,ASSPRLAGGPVEQF
TRBJ2-5,TRBV6-1,ASSEYPSGSMVETQY
NA,TRBV25-1,ASSPRTGDEQY
TRBJ1-1,TRBV7-9,TSLSAF
TRBJ1-1,TRBV9,ASSERAQGRTEAF
TRBJ2-7,TRBV2,ASSPSGEQGDRSSYEQY
TRBJ2-1,TRBV30,AWSAGYNEQF
TRBJ2-1,TRBV4-1,ASSVINLGLDYNEQF
TRBJ2-7,TRBV27,ASSLSAGTGAYEQY
TRBJ2-3,TRBV19,ASSGRLAGSTDTQY
TRBJ2-7,TRBV27,ASSLSGQGFYEQY
TRBJ1-2,TRBV29-1,SVDIPGNGYT
TRBJ1-5,TRBV6-1,ASSQTGHSNQPQH
TRBJ2-6,TRBV4-2,ASSQGSEATGANVLT
TRBJ2-5,TRBV5-1,ASSPIGGAEETQY
TRBJ2-4,TRBV29-1,SVEERLGQGRVWNIQY
TRBJ2-3,TRBV7-8,ASSFLGAGTDTQY
TRBJ2-7,TRBV19,ASSRDTDYEQY
TRBJ2-7,TRBV2,ASSAEVEQY
TRBJ1-1,TRBV21-1,ATDAGSVYQMGEAF